Sequencing of this T cell receptor (beta chain) was carried out in a study of monozygotic twins with inflammatory bowel disease. Worth noting for this clonotype: Antigen specificity is unknown.

CDR1 MGHDK and CDR2 SYGVNS come from the germline V gene. The CDR3 is 18 residues long. Template switching appended UMIs that held a 6-nucleotide sample barcode. TCRdb re-called the 5' RACE reads; one entry per CDR3 protein, DNA not given. The sample totals about 450,000 distinct CDR3 sequences. Study-wide findings and caveats: IBD patients displayed reduced TCRbeta diversity (inverse Simpson) when set against healthy co-twins.

Blood samples measuring around 2.5 ml were taken per donor. The chain combines TRBV25-1 with TRBJ1-5; checking the TCRdb D call of TRBD1 is not possible without DNA. This sequence was found in a human donor with ulcerative colitis or Crohn's disease, or a healthy co-twin of an affected twin (not recorded which). Material for sequencing was blood. CDR3 region: CASSVQKRGQGSNQPQHF.